Described below is a single T cell receptor beta chain sequence and its context. This table comes from immunoSEQ multiplex PCR, and its TCRdb copy is limited to in-frame clones, with some not included. Here the sample spans about a million clones, 60% to 85% being singletons. Germline CDR1 and CDR2: SGHNT and YYREEE (reference sequence). V lost 4 bases and J lost 4, with 20 bases in between. The CDR3 is 16 residues long. This record belongs to a study of shared clonotypes between healthy human individuals. V usage is TRBV5-4 and J usage is TRBJ1-2; a possible D gene is TRBD1 (6 bases). Sequenced: memory CD4+ T cells sorted from blood. Subset here: CD45RA-negative fraction. The receptor was isolated from a man aged 18 to 29 in good health. This CDR3 reads CASSPDGGLSSYGYTF. The CDR3 bases are TGTGCCAGCAGCCCGGACGGGGGGCTTAGTTCCTATGGCTACACCTTC.